The entry below describes one T cell receptor beta chain. The record originates from a study of type 1 and type 2 diabetes patients. The PCR template was genomic DNA. The TCR beta CDR3 region was amplified using 30 forward and 13 reverse primers. One entry per CDR3 protein results from TCRdb running MiXCR on the multiplex PCR reads. Here the sample spans 250,000 or so distinct CDR3 sequences, approximately 50% being singletons. The CDR3 totals 16 residues. V was pared by 1 base and J by 6 bases, with 10 bases of the junction left unmatched. Germline CDR1 is SGHRS and CDR2 is YFSETQ. This sequence joins TRBV5-1 and TRBJ1-2; TRBD1 aligns across 9 bases. The receptor was derived from a man aged 18 to 29 with type 2 diabetes. The source material was peripheral blood mononuclear cells (PBMCs). DNA for the CDR3: TGCGCCAGCAGCTTGACGGCGGGACAGGGCCGTGATGGCTACACCTTC. Protein product: CASSLTAGQGRDGYTF.